One and the same sample provided the 30 T cell receptor beta chains below, sequenced in a study of a mutant IDH1 vaccine in newly diagnosed glioma. Sequencing used immunoSEQ multiplex PCR; TCRdb keeps in-frame clones, though not all of them. The data show under 30,000 clones, approximately 84% seen once. This sample's time point: week 47, end of study. One vaccine dose held 300 ug of mutant IDH1 20-mer peptide and came with topical imiquimod. These receptors' antigens are unknown. Specimen: PBMCs, collected from a glioma patient whose treatment included an IDH1 peptide vaccine. Every receptor here comes from a man aged 35-49 years with glioma.

V gene TRBV12-5 combines with J gene TRBJ1-1; 11 nucleotides agree with TRBD1. Germline loops: CDR1 LGHNT, CDR2 FRNRAP. After removal of 6 bases from V and 10 bases from J, the junction contained 13 bases not matched to a gene. This CDR3 has 15 residues. The CDR3 loop is CASGPGTGGSWAAFF. CDR3 in DNA: TGTGCTAGTGGACCCGGGACAGGGGGGTCTTGGGCAGCTTTCTTT.

This clone was seen once. The gene calls are TRBV19 and TRBJ1-5; perhaps TRBD1 as D (5 bases). The germline gives CDR1 LNHDA, CDR2 SQIVND (reference sequence). The V and J ends lost 6 bases and 0 bases respectively, with 12 bases between them. CDR3 length: 15 amino acids. CDR3 sequence reads: CASSPRGDSNQPQHF. The CDR3 DNA reads as TGTGCCAGTAGCCCCCGGGGGGATAGCAATCAGCCCCAGCATTTT.

This clone was picked up one time. The J gene is TRBJ2-7, the V gene TRBV9; D might be TRBD2 (6 bases). This CDR3 comprises 15 residues. The ends were cut back, 0 bases at V and 3 bases at J, with 13 bases in the middle. In germline, CDR1 is SGDLS, CDR2 YYNGEE. The CDR3 loop reads CASSVAVWGDYEQYF. DNA for the CDR3: TGTGCCAGCAGCGTAGCCGTCTGGGGGGACTACGAGCAGTACTTC.

The chain carries TRBV6-6 and TRBJ1-2; no firm D call. The CDR3 loop spans 14 amino acids. Germline CDR1 reads MNHNY; CDR2 reads SVGAGI (reference sequence). V gave up 3 bases and J gave up 2 bases, with 10 bases separating them. The CDR3 DNA reads TGTGCCAGCAGTTATCTTCGCAGCAACTATGGCTACACCTTC. This gives the protein CASSYLRSNYGYTF.

This sequence joins TRBV7-9 and TRBJ2-7; TRBD1 agrees at 7 bases. Germline V gene lookup returns CDR1 SEHNR and CDR2 FQNEAQ (reference sequence). The V and J ends lost 1 base and 0 bases, in that order; junction bases with no gene match: 9. This CDR3 spans 17 amino acids. CDR3 residues: CASSLGVGGHSSYEQYF. DNA of the CDR3: TGTGCCAGCAGCTTAGGGGTAGGGGGCCATAGCTCCTACGAGCAGTACTTC.

This CDR3 is CASSLPPGQGKETQYF. The CDR3 nucleotides are TGTGCCAGCAGCCTCCCGCCGGGACAGGGTAAAGAGACCCAGTACTTC. The J gene is TRBJ2-5, the V gene TRBV5-4, with 9 bases fitting TRBD1. With V trimmed by 4 bases and J by 3 bases, 10 bases remained unmatched. CDR3 length: 16 amino acids. Germline lookup yields CDR1 SGHNT and CDR2 YYREEE (reference sequence).

This rearrangement joins TRBV27 to TRBJ1-3; D is possibly TRBD1 (5 bases). Germline CDR1 reads MNHEY; CDR2 reads SMNVEV (reference sequence). This CDR3 has 15 residues. Between the trimmed V and J ends, which lost 2 bases and 4 bases, there was a span of 12 bases. CDR3 coding DNA: TGTGCCAGCAGTTTAATGGGGGGACGAGGAAACACCATATATTTT. Translation: CASSLMGGRGNTIYF.

The CDR3 loop is CASRLPGGNQPQHF. CDR3 sequence (DNA): TGTGCCAGTAGGCTCCCCGGGGGCAATCAGCCCCAGCATTTT. This chain joins TRBV19 and TRBJ1-5; D gene unclear. V lost 6 bases to trimming and J lost 2 bases, with 11 bases between them. This CDR3 is 14 amino acids long. The germline V gene encodes CDR1 LNHDA and CDR2 SQIVND (reference sequence).

V and J are TRBV28 and TRBJ1-4; no clear D gene. Trimming took 6 bases from V and 8 from J, leaving 7 bases between them. Germline CDR1 is MDHEN and CDR2 is SYDVKM. The CDR3 is 11 amino acids. This chain's CDR3 is CASSPREKLFF. The CDR3 bases are TGTGCCAGCAGCCCCCGCGAAAAACTGTTTTTT.

The gene calls are TRBV5-8 and TRBJ2-7; no firm D call. The V gene lost 3 bases and the J gene lost 6 bases, with 7 bases spanning the gap. Per the germline V gene, CDR1 is SGHTS and CDR2 is YDEGEE. This CDR3 has 11 amino acids. The CDR3 region has the DNA TGTGCCAGCAGCTGGATCGGCGAGCAGTACTTC. Residues: CASSWIGEQYF.

V usage is TRBV6-5 and J usage is TRBJ2-1; 7 bases align to TRBD2. CDR3 size: 16 residues. Germline loops: CDR1 MNHEY, CDR2 SVGAGI. V lost 4 bases and J lost 6; bases outside the gene matches: 12. CDR3 in amino acids: CASSLFGTGGVNEQFF. DNA of the CDR3: TGTGCCAGCAGTTTATTCGGGACGGGAGGAGTCAATGAGCAGTTCTTC.

V is TRBV25-1 and J is TRBJ2-7; TRBD2 aligns across 14 bases. Trimming cost V 0 bases and J 5 bases; bases outside gene matches: 3. The CDR3 extends over 16 amino acids. CDR1 is MGHDK and CDR2 is SYGVNS in the germline V gene. CDR3 DNA sequence: TGTGCCAGCAGTGAATACCGGGGACTAGCGGGAGACGAGCAGTACTTC. Its protein product is CASSEYRGLAGDEQYF.

The gene calls are TRBV14 and TRBJ2-7, with a tentative D call TRBD1 (8 bases). Between the trimmed V and J ends, which lost 4 bases and 1 base, there was a span of 14 bases. This CDR3 has 15 residues. Looked up from germline, CDR1 is SGHDN and CDR2 is FVKESK. CDR3 residues: CASSRTGGESYEQYF. The CDR3 region has the DNA TGTGCCAGCAGCCGCACAGGGGGGGAGTCCTACGAGCAGTACTTC.

This clone has more than one count but fewer than ten. The chain is built from TRBV5-6 and TRBJ2-7, with TRBD2 identical over 13 bases. Germline V gene data show CDR1 as SGHDT and CDR2 as YYEEEE. The CDR3 loop spans 15 amino acids. The V and J ends lost 3 bases and 5 bases, in that order; junction bases with no gene match: 5. The CDR3 reads CASSSPGLAGNEQYF. The CDR3 nucleotides read TGTGCCAGCAGCTCTCCGGGACTAGCGGGAAACGAGCAGTACTTC.

The genes are TRBV15 and TRBJ2-7, with 10 bases aligning to TRBD2. The CDR3 length is 13 residues. Trimming removed 6 bases from V and 6 bases from J; junction bases left unmatched: 5. The V gene's germline CDR1 is LNHNV and CDR2 YYDKDF (reference sequence). The CDR3 reads CATRSGRAGEQYF. CDR3 bases: TGTGCCACCAGGAGCGGGAGGGCCGGCGAGCAGTACTTC.

The chain carries TRBV2 and TRBJ1-5; D perhaps matches TRBD1 (5 bases). Germline CDR1 and CDR2: SNHLY and FYNNEI. V dropped 4 bases and J dropped 3 bases, with 19 bases sitting between them. The CDR3 is 17 residues long. The CDR3 region has the DNA TGTGCCAGCAGTGGGGCCTATCTGACAGCACTCAATCAGCCCCAGCATTTT. It is translated as CASSGAYLTALNQPQHF.

Of note for this clone: One junction end disagrees with the germline gene, perhaps due to a read error. The V call is TRBV4-2, the J call TRBJ1-5, with unresolved D. CDR1 LGHNA and CDR2 YNFKEQ come from the germline V gene. The CDR3 length is 15 residues. CDR3 in DNA: TGTGCCAGCAGTCAAGGTCTGAATAGCAATCAGCCCCAGCATTTT. Protein product: CASSQGLNSNQPQHF.

The V and J genes are TRBV1 and TRBJ2-7; TRBD1 reflects the table's D call only, with no check against the DNA. TRBV1 is termed a pseudogene. This CDR3 is 17 amino acids long. This CDR3 is CTSSQESQDLSSYEQYF. The CDR3, as DNA: TGCACCAGCAGCCAAGAATCCCAGGATCTTAGCTCCTACGAGCAGTACTTC.

The rearrangement joins TRBV2 to TRBJ1-2; D might be TRBD1 (5 bases). This CDR3 spans 16 amino acids. Trimming left V 0 bases short and J 4 bases short, with 15 bases between. From germline, CDR1 is SNHLY and CDR2 FYNNEI. In nucleotides, the CDR3 is TGTGCCAGCAGTGAAGCGCTCGGGGCTTACCTCTATGGCTACACCTTC. It encodes CASSEALGAYLYGYTF.

The chain carries TRBV4-1 and TRBJ2-7; unclear D gene. The V end lost 1 base, the J end lost 4 bases, and 11 bases lay between the germline ends. The CDR3 runs to 14 residues. CDR1 and CDR2 from the germline V gene are MGHRA and YSYEKL. The CDR3 DNA reads TGCGCCAGCAGCCAAGGAAGGGAAATTTACGAGCAGTACTTC. It yields the protein CASSQGREIYEQYF.

The rearrangement uses TRBV7-8 and TRBJ2-3; D possibly matches TRBD1 or TRBD2 (5 bases each). With 4 bases removed from V and 4 bases from J, the gap between germline ends came to 15 bases. Germline lookup yields CDR1 SGHVS and CDR2 FQNEAQ. The CDR3 runs to 15 residues. The CDR3 DNA is TGTGCCAGCAGCTCCCGGGGCAGTGGGGCAGATACGCAGTATTTT. The encoded protein is CASSSRGSGADTQYF.

This chain links TRBV10-2 with TRBJ2-1; TRBD2 agrees at 8 bases. Trimming took 7 bases from V and 7 from J; bases not matched to a gene: 9. This CDR3 spans 14 amino acids. Looked up from germline, CDR1 is WSHSY and CDR2 is SAAADI. CDR3 in DNA: TGCGCCAGCATTACCAGCGGGAGCCGGAATGAGCAGTTCTTC. Translating gives CASITSGSRNEQFF.

In its sample, this clone was seen a few times. This specimen includes other DNA sequences encoding the same CDR3. The rearrangement uses TRBV5-4 and TRBJ2-3; perhaps TRBD1 as D (6 bases). Germline CDR1 and CDR2: SGHNT and YYREEE (reference sequence). CDR3 length: 14 amino acids. V was shortened by 2 bases and J by 0 bases, with 7 bases between the two germline ends. The CDR3 loop is CASSFQGSTDTQYF. The DNA for the CDR3 is TGTGCCAGCAGCTTTCAGGGGAGCACAGATACGCAGTATTTT.

The chain joins TRBV19 to TRBJ1-1, with a possible D match to TRBD1 (5 bases). Trimming removed 2 bases from V and 11 bases from J, with 15 bases in between. Germline V gene data show CDR1 as LNHDA and CDR2 as SQIVND (reference sequence). The CDR3 covers 13 residues. The CDR3 region is CASSIPPFGAAFF. CDR3 nucleotide sequence: TGTGCCAGTAGTATACCCCCATTCGGGGCGGCTTTCTTT.

This clone was detected only once. The genes are TRBV5-6 and TRBJ2-2; 9 bases match TRBD1. Germline loops: CDR1 SGHDT, CDR2 YYEEEE. The CDR3 extends over 15 amino acids. V lost 4 bases, J lost 5 bases, and 6 bases stayed unmatched. As DNA, the CDR3 is TGTGCCAGCAGCATCCGGGACAGGGTAACCGGGGAGCTGTTTTTT. Residues: CASSIRDRVTGELFF.

In its sample, this clone was seen once. The chain has TRBV5-4 and TRBJ2-5; D gene ambiguous. Trimming cost V 3 bases and J 4 bases, with 13 bases left between them. The CDR3 loop spans 14 amino acids. CDR1 SGHNT and CDR2 YYREEE come from the germline V gene (reference sequence). The CDR3 DNA is TGTGCCAGCAGCTCATTCGCCCTCACAGAGACCCAGTACTTC. The encoded protein is CASSSFALTETQYF.

In DNA, the CDR3 is TGTGCCAGCAGTTTACGGGACATTTACGAGCAGTACTTC. The encoded protein is CASSLRDIYEQYF. This sequence joins TRBV27 and TRBJ2-7; tentatively, D is TRBD1 (6 bases). Trimming removed 2 bases from V and 4 bases from J, with 9 bases in between. The CDR3 is made up of 13 amino acids. Per germline, CDR1 MNHEY and CDR2 SMNVEV (reference sequence).

This chain connects TRBV7-2 to TRBJ2-5; D is unclear. Germline V gene sequence: CDR1 SGHTA, CDR2 FQGNSA. V gave up 8 bases and J gave up 0 bases, with 10 bases separating them. This CDR3 comprises 13 residues. The CDR3 DNA reads as TGTGCCAGCTCCTCGCTTGACCAAGAGACCCAGTACTTC. Protein sequence: CASSSLDQETQYF.

This clone has only one observation. The CDR3 DNA follows: TGCGCCAGCAGCTTCCTCAGGCCTAGCACAGATACGCAGTATTTT. This sequence encodes CASSFLRPSTDTQYF. The chain employs TRBV5-1 and TRBJ2-3; D not resolved. Germline CDR1 and CDR2: SGHRS and YFSETQ. Deletions cut 2 bases from V and 0 bases from J, with 10 bases between. This CDR3 contains 15 residues.

This chain joins TRBV7-8 and TRBJ2-4; D might be TRBD1 (7 bases). CDR1 is SGHVS and CDR2 is FQNEAQ in the germline V gene. V was pared by 4 bases and J by 7 bases, with 17 bases between. This CDR3 region has 15 residues. The CDR3 region has the DNA TGTGCCAGCAGCTCGGAGGGGGCCAGGGGGAACATTCAGTACTTC. Translated, it gives CASSSEGARGNIQYF.